The 12 T cell receptor delta chains presented below share a single source sample, sequenced in a study of γδ T cells in repeated Plasmodium falciparum infection (TCRdb year 2021). For bulk TCR repertoire analysis, Vgamma9/Vdelta2+ and Vdelta2-negative gammadelta T cell populations were flow-sorted out of peripheral blood mononuclear cells. Library construction relied on multiplex PCR. The listed sequencing device is Illumina MiSeq. Clonotypes were called again by TCRdb from the public reads via CATT, and duplicate nucleotide sequences were then merged into one entry. The sample yields tens of thousands of delta-chain clones; roughly 2% were counted once. 24% of the sample goes to the ten largest clones. The material sequenced was gamma-delta T cells from blood. Receptor source: a pool of human donors (malaria-infected and uninfected, not separated).

The sample holds many counts of this clone. V usage is TRDV1 and J usage is TRDJ1; D possibly corresponds to TRDD2 (5 bases). TCRdb is silent on the J gene; assignment here came from matching the DNA to germline. The germline V gene has CDR1 TSWWSYY and CDR2 QGS. The ends were cut back, 4 bases at V and 2 bases at J, with 11 bases in the middle. This CDR3 has 14 residues. The CDR3: CALGAPRFTDKLIF. In DNA form, the CDR3 reads TGTGCTCTTGGGGCTCCTAGATTTACCGATAAACTCATCTTT.

In the case of this clone: The TCRdb protein comes from a much larger clone and disagrees with this DNA's translation at residue 8, likely due to a read error; the protein given here is derived from the DNA. The chain has TRDV1 and TRDJ1, with a possible D match to TRDD3 (6 bases). TCRdb supplies no J gene; here it was assigned by aligning the nucleotide sequence to germline. V was pared by 5 bases and J by 5 bases, with 18 bases between. The CDR3 is 15 residues long. The germline V gene encodes CDR1 TSWWSYY and CDR2 QGS. The CDR3 nucleotides are TGTGCTCTTGGGTCCACTTATTCGCTGGGGGATAAACTCATCTTT. This gives the protein CALGSTYSLGDKLIF.

Only a few counts were recorded for this clone. A far larger clone is one nucleotide away, so this likely arose from a read error. The sample holds other DNA sequences that translate to the same CDR3. The chain carries TRDV1 and TRDJ3, with 13 nucleotides matching TRDD3. The J gene was missing in TCRdb and was found by matching the end of the DNA to germline. With V trimmed by 0 bases and J by 0 bases, 26 bases remained unmatched. The CDR3 extends over 28 amino acids. Germline assignment: CDR1 TSWWSYY and CDR2 QGS. The CDR3 DNA sequence: TGTGCTCTTGGGGAACTAAAGGATCTCCCGCACGGGTACTGGGGGATACGGGCGAGCTCCTGGGACACCCGACAGATGTTTTTC. Amino acid sequence: CALGELKDLPHGYWGIRASSWDTRQMFF.

As to this clone: Translating this DNA gives a protein that differs at residue 7 from the TCRdb one, which belongs to a much larger clone; a read error is likely, and the protein shown is this translation. V is TRDV2 and J is TRDJ1; D is possibly TRDD3 (5 bases). TCRdb carries no J gene annotation; the J gene was assigned here by matching the DNA with germline. The CDR3 length is 17 residues. Trimming removed 0 bases at V and 1 base at J, with 17 bases between. Germline loops: CDR1 GEAIGNYY, CDR2 EKD. The CDR3 DNA follows: TGTGCCTGTGACACCGTTGAGGGATCCGGGGTCACCGATAAACTCATCTTT. Protein product: CACDTVEGSGVTDKLIF.

This clone was detected ten times or more. TCRdb attributes to this sequence the protein of a much larger clone, which differs from the DNA translation at residue 16; a read error is likely, and the protein displayed is translated from the DNA. The J gene went uncalled, whereas the V gene is TRDV3; the table's D call, TRDD3, has no DNA check behind it. This CDR3 is built from 18 residues. CDR1 is TVYSNPD, CDR2 GDNSRS, per germline (reference sequence). CDR3 loop: CALAFRPYWGAYTDKPIF. CDR3 nucleotide sequence: TGTGCCCTGGCCTTCCGGCCCTACTGGGGGGCCTACACCGATAAACCCATCTTT.

In its sample, this clone was seen a few times. A far larger clone is off by one base, so a read error is likely. The same CDR3 arises from other DNA sequences in this sample as well. This CDR3 reads CACDTLGDSDKLIF. For the CDR3, the DNA is TGTGCCTGTGATACCCTGGGGGATTCCGATAAACTCATCTTT. V and J are TRDV2 and TRDJ1, with TRDD3 identical over 9 bases. TCRdb records no J gene; here it was assigned by comparing the DNA to germline. The CDR3 covers 14 residues. Trimming took 4 bases from V and 3 from J; bases not matched to a gene: 5. Germline V gives CDR1 GEAIGNYY, CDR2 EKD.

This clone turned up a few times. TCRdb's listed protein matches a much larger clone and diverges from this DNA's translation at residue 4, likely through a read error; the protein shown comes from the DNA. The chain employs TRDV1 and TRDJ1, with 7 bases aligning to TRDD2. CDR1 is TSWWSYY, CDR2 QGS, per germline. The CDR3 is made up of 13 amino acids. The CDR3, as DNA: TGTGCTCTTAGGGAAGTTCCTACGAATAAACTCATCTTT. Protein product: CALREVPTNKLIF.

This clone appeared a few times. The protein that TCRdb holds for this DNA derives from a much larger clone and differs from the translated DNA at residue 11, which likely indicates a read error; the protein shown here is translated from the DNA. The chain links TRDV2 to TRDJ1; TRDD3 matches at 11 bases. TCRdb is silent on the J gene; assignment here came from matching the DNA to germline. Germline assignment: CDR1 GEAIGNYY and CDR2 EKD. V shed 0 bases, J shed 1 base, and the junction held 6 bases outside the gene matches. CDR3 size: 17 residues. As DNA, the CDR3 is TGTGCCTGTGACACCCCCTGGGGGATACAGGGCACCGATAAACTCATCTTT. Protein product: CACDTPWGIQGTDKLIF.

In this sample, this clone turned up a few times. This probably arose from a read error, given a far larger clone one base away. The sample holds other DNA sequences that translate to the same CDR3. This rearrangement joins TRDV1 to TRDJ1; maybe TRDD2 (7 bases). As TCRdb names no J gene, one was assigned here on the basis of a DNA match to germline. The CDR3 contains 25 residues. CDR1 and CDR2 from the germline V gene are TSWWSYY and QGS. The CDR3 reads CALGEPHFLRGSLRWGASYTDKLIF. CDR3 DNA sequence: TGTGCTCTAGGGGAACCTCATTTCCTACGGGGTTCGTTACGCTGGGGAGCCTCCTACACCGATAAACTCATCTTT.

Regarding this clone: A read error likely explains this, since a far larger clone differs by one base. Other DNA sequences of this sample code for an identical CDR3. The chain uses TRDV2 and TRDJ1; D could derive from TRDD2 or TRDD3 (5 bases each). The J gene, not given by TCRdb, was assigned here from a germline match of the nucleotide sequence. The V and J ends lost 3 bases and 0 bases respectively, with 28 bases between them. The CDR3 covers 20 residues. Germline V gene data show CDR1 as GEAIGNYY and CDR2 as EKD. The CDR3 nucleotides read TGTGCCTGTGACTCAGTCGCCGTTCGGGGGGCTTCCCTGTACACCGATAAACTCATCTTT. Translated: CACDSVAVRGASLYTDKLIF.

This clone has a count of ten or more. One base separates it from a far larger clone, so it is likely a read error. This sample also contains other DNA sequences that code for the same CDR3. A V gene of TRDV2 was called, but no J gene was assigned; TRDD3 is the table's D call, not checked against the DNA. The CDR3 covers 18 residues. Germline values: CDR1 GEAIGNYY, CDR2 EKD. The CDR3 nucleotides read TGTGCCTGTGACTTATTAGGGTGGGGGACCCCGTACACCGATAAACTTATCTTT. Amino acids: CACDLLGWGTPYTDKLIF.

This clone turned up a few times. TCRdb's entry gives the protein of a much larger clone, which mismatches this DNA's translation at residue 13, likely from a read error; the protein reported here is translated from the DNA. The V gene is TRDV2, but the J gene lacks a call; the table's D call, TRDD3, was not checked against the DNA. The CDR3 spans 14 residues. CDR1 is GEAIGNYY, CDR2 EKD, per germline. CDR3 DNA sequence: TGTGCCTGTGACCCGTTGGCTGGGACCAATAAACTCACCTTT. This sequence encodes CACDPLAGTNKLTF.